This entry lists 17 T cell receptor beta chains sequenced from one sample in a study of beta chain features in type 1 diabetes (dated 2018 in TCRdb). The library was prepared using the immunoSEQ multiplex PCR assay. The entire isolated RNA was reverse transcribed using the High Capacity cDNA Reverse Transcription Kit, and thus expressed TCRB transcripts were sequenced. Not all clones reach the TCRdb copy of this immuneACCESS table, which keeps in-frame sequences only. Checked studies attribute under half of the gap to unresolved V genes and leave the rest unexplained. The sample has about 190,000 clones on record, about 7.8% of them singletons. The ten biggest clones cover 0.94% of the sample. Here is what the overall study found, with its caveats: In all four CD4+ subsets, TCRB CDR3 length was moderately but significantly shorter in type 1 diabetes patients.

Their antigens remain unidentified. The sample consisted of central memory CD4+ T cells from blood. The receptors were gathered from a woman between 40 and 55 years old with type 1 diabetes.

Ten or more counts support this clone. In DNA, the CDR3 is TGTGCTAGTGGTCGGGACACCCACACTGAAGCTTTCTTT. This sequence encodes CASGRDTHTEAFF. The chain combines TRBV12-5 with TRBJ1-1, with a weak D call TRBD1 (6 bases). Deletions cut 5 bases from V and 3 bases from J, with 10 bases between. The CDR3 loop spans 13 amino acids. Per germline, CDR1 LGHNT and CDR2 FRNRAP. The full variable domain, completed using reference TRBV12-5 and TRBJ1-1, is DARVTQTPRHKVTEMGQEVTMRCQPILGHNTVFWYRQTMMQGLELLAYFRNRAPLDDSGMPKDRFSAEMPDATLATLKIQPSEPRDSAVYFCASGRDTHTEAFFGQGTRLTVV.

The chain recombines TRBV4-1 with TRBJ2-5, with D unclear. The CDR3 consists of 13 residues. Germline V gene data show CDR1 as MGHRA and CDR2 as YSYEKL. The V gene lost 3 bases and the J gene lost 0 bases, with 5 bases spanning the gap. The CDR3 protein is CASSHPDQETQYF. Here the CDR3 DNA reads TGCGCCAGCAGCCACCCCGACCAAGAGACCCAGTACTTC.

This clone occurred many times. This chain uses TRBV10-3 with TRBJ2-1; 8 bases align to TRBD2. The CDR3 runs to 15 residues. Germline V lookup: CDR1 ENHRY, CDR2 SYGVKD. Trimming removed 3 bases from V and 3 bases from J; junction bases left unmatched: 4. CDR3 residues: CAISEVLAVYNEQFF. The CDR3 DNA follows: TGTGCCATCAGTGAAGTACTAGCGGTCTACAATGAGCAGTTCTTC.

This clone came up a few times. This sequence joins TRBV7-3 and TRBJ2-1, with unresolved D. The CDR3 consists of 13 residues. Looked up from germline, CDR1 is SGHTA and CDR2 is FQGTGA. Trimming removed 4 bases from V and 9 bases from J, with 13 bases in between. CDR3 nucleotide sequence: TGTGCCAGCAGCTCTCCTGGCGGCCTTGAGCAGTTCTTC. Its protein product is CASSSPGGLEQFF.

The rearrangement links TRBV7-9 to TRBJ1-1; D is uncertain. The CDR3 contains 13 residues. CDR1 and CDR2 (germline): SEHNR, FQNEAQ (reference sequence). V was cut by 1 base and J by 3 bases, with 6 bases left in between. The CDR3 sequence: CASSLESDTEAFF. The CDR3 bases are TGTGCCAGCAGCTTAGAGTCGGACACTGAAGCTTTCTTT. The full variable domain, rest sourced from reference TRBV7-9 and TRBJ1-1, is DTGVSQNPRHKITKRGQNVTFRCDPISEHNRLYWYRQTLGQGPEFLTYFQNEAQLEKSRLLSDRFSAERPKGSFSTLEIQRTEQGDSAMYLCASSLESDTEAFFGQGTRLTVV.

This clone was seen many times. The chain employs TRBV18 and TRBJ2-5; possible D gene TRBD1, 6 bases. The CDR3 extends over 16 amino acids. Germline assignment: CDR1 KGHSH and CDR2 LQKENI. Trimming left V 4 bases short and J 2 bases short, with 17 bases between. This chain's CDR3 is CASSLGRRGWQETQYF. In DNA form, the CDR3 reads TGTGCCAGCTCACTCGGTCGCAGGGGATGGCAAGAGACCCAGTACTTC. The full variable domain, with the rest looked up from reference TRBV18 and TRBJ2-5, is NAGVMQNPRHLVRRRGQEARLRCSPMKGHSHVYWYRQLPEEGLKFMVYLQKENIIDESGMPKERFSAEFPKEGPSILRIQQVVRGDSAAYFCASSLGRRGWQETQYFGPGTRLLVL.

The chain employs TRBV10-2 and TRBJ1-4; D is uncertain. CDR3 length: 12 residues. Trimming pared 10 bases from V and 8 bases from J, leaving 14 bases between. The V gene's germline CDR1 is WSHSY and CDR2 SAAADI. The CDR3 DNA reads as TGCGCCACCGCGTCGTGGGAGGAAAAACTGTTTTTT. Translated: CATASWEEKLFF.

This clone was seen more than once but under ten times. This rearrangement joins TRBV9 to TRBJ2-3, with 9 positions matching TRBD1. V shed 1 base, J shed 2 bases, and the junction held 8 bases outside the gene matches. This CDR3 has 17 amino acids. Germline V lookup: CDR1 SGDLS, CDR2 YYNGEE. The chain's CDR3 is CASSVRPGQGLTDTQYF. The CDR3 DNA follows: TGTGCCAGCAGCGTACGACCGGGACAGGGCCTCACAGATACGCAGTATTTT.

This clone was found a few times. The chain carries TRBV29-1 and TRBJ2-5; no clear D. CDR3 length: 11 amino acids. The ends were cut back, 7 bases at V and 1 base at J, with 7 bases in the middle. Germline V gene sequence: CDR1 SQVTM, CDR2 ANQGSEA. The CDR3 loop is CSARIQETQYF. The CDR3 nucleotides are TGCAGCGCCAGGATCCAAGAGACCCAGTACTTC.

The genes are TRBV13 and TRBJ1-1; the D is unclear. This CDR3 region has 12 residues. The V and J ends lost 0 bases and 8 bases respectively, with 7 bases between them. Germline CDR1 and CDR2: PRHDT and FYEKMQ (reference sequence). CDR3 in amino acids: CASSLGEREAFF. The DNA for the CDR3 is TGTGCCAGCAGCTTAGGAGAGCGGGAAGCTTTCTTT.

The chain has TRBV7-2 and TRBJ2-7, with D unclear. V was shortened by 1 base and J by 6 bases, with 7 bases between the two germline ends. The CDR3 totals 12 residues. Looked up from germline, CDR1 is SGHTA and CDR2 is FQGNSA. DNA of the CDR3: TGTGCCAGCAGCTTAGTGAGCACCGAGCAGTACTTC. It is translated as CASSLVSTEQYF.

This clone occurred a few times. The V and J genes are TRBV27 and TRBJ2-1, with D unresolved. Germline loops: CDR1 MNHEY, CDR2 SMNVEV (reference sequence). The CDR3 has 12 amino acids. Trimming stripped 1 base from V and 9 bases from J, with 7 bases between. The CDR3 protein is CASSLWSGEQFF. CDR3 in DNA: TGTGCCAGCAGTTTATGGTCGGGTGAGCAGTTCTTC.

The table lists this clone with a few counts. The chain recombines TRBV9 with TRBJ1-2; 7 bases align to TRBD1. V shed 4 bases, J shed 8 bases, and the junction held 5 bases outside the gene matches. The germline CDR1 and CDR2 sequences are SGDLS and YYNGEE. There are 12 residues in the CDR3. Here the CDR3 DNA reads TGTGCCAGCAGCCGTCAGGGACAGGGCTACACCTTC. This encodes CASSRQGQGYTF. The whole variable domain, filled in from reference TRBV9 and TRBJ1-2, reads DSGVTQTPKHLITATGQRVTLRCSPRSGDLSVYWYQQSLDQGLQFLIQYYNGEERAKGNILERFSAQQFPDLHSELNLSSLELGDSALYFCASSRQGQGYTFGSGTRLTVV.

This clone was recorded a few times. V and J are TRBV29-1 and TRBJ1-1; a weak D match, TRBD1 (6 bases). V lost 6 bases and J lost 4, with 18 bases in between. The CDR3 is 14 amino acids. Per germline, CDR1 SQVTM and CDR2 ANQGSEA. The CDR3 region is CSVRAQGSSTEAFF. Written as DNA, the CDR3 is TGCAGCGTAAGAGCCCAGGGGTCGAGCACTGAAGCTTTCTTT.

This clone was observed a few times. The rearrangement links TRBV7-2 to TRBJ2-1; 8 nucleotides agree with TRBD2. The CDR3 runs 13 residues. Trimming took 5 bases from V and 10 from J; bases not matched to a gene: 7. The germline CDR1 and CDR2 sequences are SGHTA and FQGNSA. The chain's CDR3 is CASSTASGPEQFF. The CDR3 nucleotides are TGTGCCAGCAGCACAGCTAGCGGGCCCGAGCAGTTCTTC.

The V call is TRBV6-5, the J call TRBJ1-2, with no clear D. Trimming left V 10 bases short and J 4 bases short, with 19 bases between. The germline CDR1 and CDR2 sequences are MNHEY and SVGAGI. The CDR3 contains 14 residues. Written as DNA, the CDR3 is TGTGCCACCTCTTCATCGGGATTCGGCTATGGCTACACCTTC. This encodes CATSSSGFGYGYTF.

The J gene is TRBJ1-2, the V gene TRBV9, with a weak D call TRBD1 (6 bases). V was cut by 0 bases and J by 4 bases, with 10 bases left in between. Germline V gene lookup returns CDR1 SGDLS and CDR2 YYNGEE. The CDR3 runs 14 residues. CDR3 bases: TGTGCCAGCAGCGTAGACAGGGAATTCTATGGCTACACCTTC. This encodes CASSVDREFYGYTF.